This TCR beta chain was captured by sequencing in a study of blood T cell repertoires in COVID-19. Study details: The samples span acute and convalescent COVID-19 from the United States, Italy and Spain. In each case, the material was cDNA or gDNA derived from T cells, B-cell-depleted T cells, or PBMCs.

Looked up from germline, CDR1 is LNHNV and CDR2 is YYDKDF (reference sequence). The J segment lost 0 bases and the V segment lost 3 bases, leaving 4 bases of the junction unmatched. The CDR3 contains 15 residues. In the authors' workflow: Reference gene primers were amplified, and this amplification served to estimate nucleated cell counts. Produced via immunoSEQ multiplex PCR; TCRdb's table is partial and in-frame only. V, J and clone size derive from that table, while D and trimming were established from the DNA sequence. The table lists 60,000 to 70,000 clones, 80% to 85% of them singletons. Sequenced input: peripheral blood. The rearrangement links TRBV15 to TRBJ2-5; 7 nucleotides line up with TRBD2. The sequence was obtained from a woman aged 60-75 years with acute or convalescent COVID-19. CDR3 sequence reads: CATSRGRGDQETQYF. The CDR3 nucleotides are TGTGCCACCAGCAGGGGCCGGGGGGACCAAGAGACCCAGTACTTC.